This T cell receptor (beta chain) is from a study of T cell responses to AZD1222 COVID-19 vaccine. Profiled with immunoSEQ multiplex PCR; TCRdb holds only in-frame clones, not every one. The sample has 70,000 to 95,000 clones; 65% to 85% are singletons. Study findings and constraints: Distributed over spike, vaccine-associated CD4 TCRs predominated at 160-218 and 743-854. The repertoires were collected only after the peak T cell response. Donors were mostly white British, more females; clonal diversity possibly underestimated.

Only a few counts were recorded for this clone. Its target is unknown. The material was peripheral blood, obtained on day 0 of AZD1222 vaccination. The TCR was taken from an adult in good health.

The CDR3, as DNA: TGTGCCAGCACCGAAGGGACTAGCGGTGTCCTCACAGATACGCAGTATTTT. Translated: CASTEGTSGVLTDTQYF. This sequence joins TRBV27 and TRBJ2-3, with 11 bases that match TRBD2. V lost 7 bases to trimming and J lost 2 bases; unmatched junction nucleotides: 11. Germline V gene data show CDR1 as MNHEY and CDR2 as SMNVEV (reference sequence). The length of the CDR3 is 17 residues.